A selection of T cell receptor beta chains follows, all from one sample in a study of cytomegalovirus exposure and HLA in healthy donors. The repertoire was sequenced with immunoSEQ multiplex PCR; TCRdb's copy has only in-frame clones and lacks some. The table includes over 100,000 clones, almost 80% detected once. Input material: PBMCs. The receptors here all came from a female donor in good health and CMV-seronegative. Each CDR3 is given with its conserved first and last residue. D genes are given only for firm matches. Clone size is shown for a subset of rows, as once, few, many or a class of expanded clone.

>NA|NA|TRBJ2-2|TRBV5-1
CASSLQGTGELFF
TGCGCCAGCAGCTTACAGGGTACCGGGGAGCTGTTTTTT
>NA|NA|TRBJ1-2|TRBV6-5
CASSSHSRGYTF
TGTGCCAGCAGTAGTCACTCTAGGGGCTACACCTTC
>NA|NA|TRBJ1-2|TRBV28
CASRTGTSRGYTF
TGTGCCAGCAGGACCGGGACATCTAGGGGCTACACCTTC
>NA|NA|TRBJ2-7|TRBV27
CASSRAGGALYEQYF
TGTGCCAGCAGCCGAGCCGGGGGAGCCCTCTACGAGCAGTACTTC
>NA|NA|TRBJ1-2|TRBV4-1
CASSQLTGPYGYTF
TGCGCCAGCAGCCAATTAACAGGTCCCTATGGCTACACCTTC
>NA|NA|TRBJ2-5|TRBV18
CASSPRDSQETQYF
TGTGCCAGCTCACCGCGGGACAGCCAAGAGACCCAGTACTTC
>NA|NA|TRBJ2-7|TRBV30
CAWGDSAYEQYF
TGTGCCTGGGGGGACTCCGCCTACGAGCAGTACTTC
>NA|NA|TRBJ2-1|TRBV7-2
CASSLDPGDNEQFF
TGTGCCAGCAGCCTTGACCCCGGGGACAATGAGCAGTTCTTC
>NA|NA|TRBJ1-3|TRBV19
CASSIKRAGNTIYF
TGTGCCAGTAGTATCAAGCGCGCCGGAAACACCATATATTTT
>NA|NA|TRBJ2-6|TRBV7-2
CASSPGSPGANVLTF
TGTGCCAGCAGCCCGGGTTCCCCTGGGGCCAACGTCCTGACTTTC
>TRBD1|NA|TRBJ1-1|TRBV10-3
CAISPDRGNTEAFF
TGTGCCATCAGCCCGGACAGGGGAAACACTGAAGCTTTCTTT
>TRBD1|NA|TRBJ2-5|TRBV27
CASSLGWQGETQYF
TGTGCCAGCAGTTTAGGGTGGCAGGGGGAAACCCAGTACTTC
>NA|NA|TRBJ1-5|TRBV28
CASLDPGDWQPQHF
TGTGCCAGCCTGGACCCAGGGGATTGGCAGCCCCAGCATTTT
>NA|NA|TRBJ1-1|TRBV30
CAWSGGRRGHTEAFF
TGTGCCTGGAGTGGGGGAAGGAGAGGGCACACTGAAGCTTTCTTT
>NA|few|TRBJ2-1|TRBV15
CATTPTGSSYNEQFF
TGTGCCACCACCCCTACAGGGAGCTCCTACAATGAGCAGTTCTTC
>NA|few|TRBJ1-1|TRBV5-8
CASSSGGVGAFF
TGTGCCAGCAGCTCCGGGGGGGTCGGGGCTTTCTTT
>NA|NA|TRBJ2-7|TRBV15
CATSRGQGSYEQYF
TGTGCCACCAGCAGAGGGCAGGGCTCCTACGAGCAGTACTTC
>TRBD1|NA|TRBJ1-4|TRBV30
CAWSVRDRGVPTANEKLFF
TGTGCCTGGAGTGTCCGGGACAGGGGGGTTCCCACGGCTAATGAAAAACTGTTTTTT
>NA|once|TRBJ2-1|TRBV27
CASSLSWTVNEQFF
TGTGCCAGCAGTCTCTCCTGGACAGTAAATGAGCAGTTCTTC
>TRBD2|NA|TRBJ2-2|TRBV5-5
CASSFILAGTTGELFF
TGTGCCAGCAGCTTTATCCTAGCGGGAACCACCGGGGAGCTGTTTTTT
>NA|NA|TRBJ1-5|TRBV4-3
CASSQETDSNQPQHF
TGCGCCAGCAGCCAAGAGACAGACAGCAATCAGCCCCAGCATTTT
>TRBD1|once|TRBJ1-2|TRBV15
CATSRGGDSYGYTF
TGTGCCACCAGCAGAGGGGGGGACAGCTATGGCTACACCTTC
>NA|NA|TRBJ2-2|TRBV25-1
CASSESGRDTGELFF
TGTGCCAGCAGTGAAAGTGGCAGGGACACCGGGGAGCTGTTTTTT
>NA|NA|TRBJ2-5|TRBV27
CASRPRSGSQETQYF
TGTGCCAGCAGGCCCCGCTCAGGGTCTCAAGAGACCCAGTACTTC
>NA|NA|TRBJ2-5|TRBV6-1
CASRKQEQETQYF
TGTGCCAGCAGAAAACAGGAGCAGGAGACCCAGTACTTC
>NA|NA|TRBJ1-1|TRBV4-1
CASSRPRRLNTEAFF
TGCGCCAGCAGCCGCCCCCGCAGGTTGAACACTGAAGCTTTCTTT
>TRBD2|NA|TRBJ2-3|TRBV9
CASSLELGGGTDTQYF
TGTGCCAGCAGCTTAGAGCTTGGGGGGGGCACAGATACGCAGTATTTT
>TRBD1|few|TRBJ1-4|TRBV7-9
CASSLTGQGHEKLFF
TGTGCCAGCAGCCTGACGGGACAGGGCCACGAAAAACTGTTTTTT
>TRBD1|NA|TRBJ2-4|TRBV6-1
CASSAINRGLAKNIQYF
TGTGCCAGCAGTGCCATAAACAGGGGGCTCGCCAAAAACATTCAGTACTTC
>NA|NA|TRBJ2-7|TRBV11-2
CASSLGTAGAYEQYF
TGTGCCAGCAGCTTAGGTACGGCCGGAGCCTACGAGCAGTACTTC
>TRBD2|few|TRBJ2-5|TRBV30
CAWSETPPGREEETQYF
TGTGCCTGGAGTGAGACCCCTCCGGGGCGGGAGGAAGAGACCCAGTACTTC
>NA|NA|TRBJ1-4|TRBV7-9
CASSPGQQSEKLFF
TGTGCCAGCAGCCCTGGACAACAGTCGGAAAAACTGTTTTTT
>NA|NA|TRBJ2-1|TRBV7-2
CASSSPGGDSYNEQFF
TGTGCCAGCAGCTCACCGGGGGGCGATTCCTACAATGAGCAGTTCTTC
>NA|NA|TRBJ2-7|TRBV12-1
CASSFPSGSGEQYF
TGTGCCAGCAGCTTTCCTAGCGGGAGTGGAGAGCAGTACTTC
>NA|NA|TRBJ1-1|TRBV10-3
CAISESPGLGTEAFF
TGTGCCATCAGTGAGTCGCCAGGGTTGGGCACTGAAGCTTTCTTT
>NA|NA|TRBJ2-5|TRBV5-1
CASSLAEWRVGGKTQYF
TGCGCCAGCAGCTTGGCCGAGTGGAGGGTGGGGGGAAAGACCCAGTACTTC
>TRBD1|NA|TRBJ2-7|TRBV2
CASRPTGPYEQYF
TGTGCCAGCAGGCCGACAGGGCCCTACGAGCAGTACTTC
>TRBD1|NA|TRBJ1-2|TRBV30
CAWRRQGDYGYTF
TGTGCCTGGAGACGACAGGGAGACTATGGCTACACCTTC
>TRBD2|NA|TRBJ2-7|TRBV19
CASSRTSDDYEQYF
TGTGCCAGTAGTAGGACTAGTGACGACTACGAGCAGTACTTC
>NA|NA|TRBJ1-3|TRBV28
CASSIGTIPGNTIYF
TGTGCCAGCAGTATCGGTACCATTCCTGGAAACACCATATATTTT
>TRBD1|NA|TRBJ1-1|TRBV7-9
CASVRQGENTEAFF
TGTGCCAGCGTTCGACAGGGTGAAAACACTGAAGCTTTCTTT
>NA|NA|TRBJ1-1|TRBV7-2
CASSGQENTEAFF
TGTGCCAGCAGCGGGCAGGAGAACACTGAAGCTTTCTTT
>NA|once|TRBJ2-7|TRBV2
CASSALYEQYF
TGTGCCAGCAGTGCCCTCTACGAGCAGTACTTC
>TRBD1|NA|TRBJ2-7|TRBV5-4
CASRRPGTGDEQYF
TGTGCCAGCAGGCGTCCCGGGACAGGGGACGAGCAGTACTTC
>TRBD2|NA|TRBJ2-3|TRBV27
CASSSWTSGSTDTQYF
TGTGCCAGCAGTTCATGGACTAGCGGGAGCACAGATACGCAGTATTTT
>NA|NA|TRBJ1-3|TRBV28
CASSFYGNTIYF
TGTGCCAGCAGTTTTTATGGAAACACCATATATTTT
>TRBD1|NA|TRBJ2-1|TRBV10-3
CAISEPYRGQALNEQFF
TGTGCCATCAGTGAACCGTATCGTGGACAGGCTCTCAATGAGCAGTTCTTC
>NA|NA|TRBJ2-7|TRBV28
CASGTYSYEQYF
TGTGCCAGCGGTACATACTCCTACGAGCAGTACTTC
>NA|NA|TRBJ1-1|TRBV28
CATRDTEAFF
TGTGCCACCCGAGACACTGAAGCTTTCTTT
>TRBD1|once|TRBJ2-1|TRBV7-2
CASSSRQGAYNEQFF
TGTGCCAGCAGCTCCCGACAGGGGGCCTACAATGAGCAGTTCTTC
>NA|NA|TRBJ2-5|TRBV7-8
CASSREVSQYF
TGTGCCAGCAGCCGGGAAGTGTCCCAGTACTTC
>TRBD1|many|TRBJ2-6|TRBV7-9
CASRTGASFSGANVLTF
TGTGCCAGCCGAACAGGGGCTTCCTTCTCTGGGGCCAACGTCCTGACTTTC
>TRBD2|NA|TRBJ2-1|TRBV10-3
CAISGAGGLDNEQFF
TGTGCCATCAGTGGAGCGGGAGGTCTTGACAATGAGCAGTTCTTC
>TRBD1|once|TRBJ1-2|TRBV11-1
CASSLNRGNYGYTF
TGTGCCAGCAGCTTAAACAGGGGCAACTATGGCTACACCTTC